Below, 7 T cell receptor beta chains from the same sample are listed, as sequenced in a study of cytomegalovirus exposure and HLA in healthy donors. The PCR had 60 Vbeta and 13 Jbeta primers. Clones were read by immunoSEQ multiplex PCR, and TCRdb kept only the in-frame ones, dropping some. Of around 150,000 clones in the sample, more than 75% are singletons; the top ten hold 3.5% to 4.5%. The sample was PBMCs. These receptors all stem from a human donor in good health.

The V call is TRBV4-2, the J call TRBJ1-1, with 10 bases matching TRBD1. Germline V gives CDR1 LGHNA, CDR2 YNFKEQ. The length of the CDR3 is 17 residues. The V segment lost 2 bases and the J segment 5 bases; nucleotides outside the gene matches: 11. The CDR3 loop is CASSQSTPDRGRTEAFF. DNA of the CDR3: TGTGCCAGCAGCCAAAGCACCCCCGACAGGGGGCGAACTGAAGCTTTCTTT.

There are a few counts of this clone. This chain connects TRBV4-1 to TRBJ2-2; 9 bases fit TRBD1. The CDR3 extends over 16 amino acids. V gave up 3 bases and J gave up 7 bases; unmatched junction bases: 9. Germline CDR1 MGHRA, CDR2 YSYEKL. For the CDR3, the DNA is TGCGCCAGCAGCCATGTGGGACAGGGTCGTATCGGGGAGCTGTTTTTT. This translates into CASSHVGQGRIGELFF.

The gene calls are TRBV9 and TRBJ1-4; tentatively, D is TRBD1 (5 bases). The CDR3 covers 15 residues. V lost 3 bases and J lost 5, with 14 bases in between. Germline CDR1 and CDR2: SGDLS and YYNGEE. The CDR3 is CASSGREAGNEKLFF. The CDR3 DNA sequence: TGTGCCAGCAGCGGGAGGGAGGCAGGGAATGAAAAACTGTTTTTT.

This clone is a singleton in its sample. The chain has TRBV7-9 and TRBJ2-7, with a possible D match to TRBD1 (7 bases). This CDR3 spans 12 amino acids. Looked up from germline, CDR1 is SEHNR and CDR2 is FQNEAQ (reference sequence). The V end was cut by 3 bases, the J end by 12 bases, with 15 bases between. For the CDR3, the DNA is TGTGCCAGCAGCTTGGCGGGGACAGAGGCGTACTTC. Translated, it gives CASSLAGTEAYF.

V and J are TRBV7-2 and TRBJ2-3; weak D call: TRBD2 (6 bases). Germline loops: CDR1 SGHTA, CDR2 FQGNSA. This CDR3 region has 15 residues. V lost 1 base and J 2 bases, leaving 10 bases between the germline ends. The CDR3 is CASSLEGRSTDTQYF. The DNA of the CDR3 is TGTGCCAGCAGCTTAGAGGGGAGGTCCACAGATACGCAGTATTTT.

This CDR3 is CASSVFGDTQYF. The CDR3 DNA reads TGCGCCAGCAGTGTTTTCGGGGATACGCAGTATTTT. The chain has TRBV10-1 and TRBJ2-3; D gene uncertain. CDR3 length: 12 residues. V was trimmed by 4 bases and J by 6 bases, leaving 8 bases between them. In germline, CDR1 is WNHNN, CDR2 SYGVQD (reference sequence).

The rearrangement joins TRBV4-3 to TRBJ2-1, with TRBD2 identical over 9 bases. This CDR3 is built from 17 residues. V shed 0 bases and J 6 bases; nucleotides not matched to a gene: 9. Germline CDR1 is LGHNA and CDR2 is YSLEER. The CDR3 sequence: CASSQDVGLAGSNEQFF. The CDR3 DNA follows: TGCGCCAGCAGCCAAGACGTGGGGCTAGCGGGGTCCAATGAGCAGTTCTTC.